This TCR beta chain derives from a study of identical twins. This clonotype appeared many times. There are 18 residues in the CDR3. From germline, CDR1 is MNHEY and CDR2 SVGEGT. Unmatched junction bases numbered 12, after V lost 4 bases and J lost 0 bases. A universal primer binding site was introduced by template switching. The final cDNA contained unique molecular identifiers. TCRdb fed the 5' RACE reads into MiXCR, producing one record per CDR3 protein. The table has approximately 260,000 distinct CDR3 sequences, 11% to 15% seen once. The donors were all healthy and Caucasian. Sequenced input: memory (CD45RO+) T cells sorted from blood. The receptor was derived from a woman younger than 30 in good health. This chain links TRBV6-2 or TRBV6-3 with TRBJ2-1, with 7 bases that match TRBD2. The CDR3 region is CASSFTEAGDFSYNEQFF. The DNA for the CDR3 is TGTGCCAGCAGTTTCACCGAGGCGGGAGACTTCTCCTACAATGAGCAGTTCTTC.